This T cell receptor (beta chain) was observed in a study of T cell responses to AZD1222 COVID-19 vaccine. As regards this clone: Its antigen is unknown.

The CDR3 runs 15 residues. Germline CDR1 and CDR2: MNHEY and SVGAGI. J was trimmed by 4 bases and V by 8 bases; bases with no gene match: 9. The data were produced by immunoSEQ multiplex PCR, yet TCRdb's version contains in-frame clones alone and is incomplete. The sample has over 150,000 clones, about 90% seen once. The study, taken as a whole, reports: A mostly white British donor set with more females was recruited, and clonal diversity was possibly underestimated.

The source of this sequence is an adult in good health. This chain links TRBV6-5 with TRBJ2-1; 9 bases line up with TRBD1. This sample comprised peripheral blood, obtained on day 0 of MenACWY control vaccination. The CDR3 sequence is CASGTDRGYYNEQFF. In DNA, the CDR3 is TGTGCCAGCGGCACCGACAGGGGGTATTACAATGAGCAGTTCTTC.